The rows below give T cell receptor beta chains drawn from one sample of a study of blood T cell repertoires in COVID-19. Here immunoSEQ multiplex PCR was the method, and the copy in TCRdb shows in-frame clones only, minus some. The data show almost 250,000 clones, 75% to 85% seen once. Input material: PBMCs or T cells enriched from blood (not recorded which). Receptor source: a woman aged 45-65 years with acute COVID-19. The CDR3 runs from the conserved cysteine through the conserved F or W. D genes are given only for firm matches. A clone size is listed for some rows: how often the clone was seen (once, few, many), or a class if it is expanded.

D	V	J	size	DNA	CDR3
TRBD1	TRBV5-6	TRBJ1-5	NA	TGTGCCAGCAGCTTGGCCGGGACAGGGCACCGCAATCAGCCCCAGCATTTT	CASSLAGTGHRNQPQHF
NA	TRBV4-1	TRBJ1-2	once	TGCGCCAGCAGCCAAGTTTTCGACATTGGCTACACCTTC	CASSQVFDIGYTF
NA	TRBV6-2/TRBV6-3	TRBJ1-1	NA	TGTGCCAGCAGTTACCGCGGGGTGGAAGCTTTCTTT	CASSYRGVEAFF
TRBD2	TRBV5-1	TRBJ2-1	NA	TGCGCCAGCAGCTTGGGGACTAGCGGGGGGAGACATGAGCAGTTCTTC	CASSLGTSGGRHEQFF
NA	TRBV24-1	TRBJ1-2	NA	TGTGCCACCAGTTCCGGACAGTTCTATGGCTACACCTTC	CATSSGQFYGYTF
TRBD1	TRBV7-2	TRBJ1-5	few	TGTGCCAGCAGCGTCACAGGGGCGAGCAATCAGCCCCAGCATTTT	CASSVTGASNQPQHF
TRBD1	TRBV7-9	TRBJ1-1	NA	TGTGCCAGCAGCTTTGGGACAGGGATGAACACTGAAGCTTTCTTT	CASSFGTGMNTEAFF
TRBD2	TRBV5-1	TRBJ2-2	NA	TGCGCCAGCAGCCCGGCGGGGGGCCCCGGGGAGCTGTTTTTT	CASSPAGGPGELFF
TRBD2	TRBV25-1	TRBJ2-3	NA	TGTGCCAGCAGTCTTAGCGGGGAGGTAGGAACGCAGTATTTT	CASSLSGEVGTQYF
NA	TRBV3-1/TRBV3-2	TRBJ2-5	once	TGTGCCAGCAGCCCGGGGACTCGCGGAGAGACCCAGTACTTC	CASSPGTRGETQYF
NA	TRBV13	TRBJ1-2	NA	TGTGCCAGCAGCTGGGGAACAGGGAATTATGGCTACACCTTC	CASSWGTGNYGYTF
NA	TRBV7-8	TRBJ2-2	NA	TGTGCCAGCAGCTTAGTCAGGGGGGACACCGGGGAGCTGTTTTTT	CASSLVRGDTGELFF
NA	TRBV7-3	TRBJ2-2	NA	TGTGCCAGCAGCTCGCAGGGGAATAATGCCGGGGAGCTGTTTTTT	CASSSQGNNAGELFF
TRBD1	TRBV9	TRBJ2-2	once	TGTGCCAGCAGCGAGCAGGGGACAGGGGGCACCGGGGAGCTGTTTTTT	CASSEQGTGGTGELFF
NA	TRBV5-1	TRBJ1-2	NA	TGCGCCAGCAGCCAGTTTACAGTGAAAGACTACACCTTC	CASSQFTVKDYTF
NA	TRBV9	TRBJ1-5	once	TGTGCCAGCAGCGTAGACGGGGAAGGGCAGCCCCAGCATTTT	CASSVDGEGQPQHF